This T cell receptor (beta chain) came from a study of blood T cells in healthy people across ages. It was with a sample-barcoded 5' primer and a J-beta primer mix that a second PCR of roughly 6 to 11 cycles was run. Every sample produced at least 2.5 million CDR3-containing paired-end reads. MiXCR, run by TCRdb on the 5' RACE reads, gives a single entry per CDR3 protein. The sample includes around 1,000,000 distinct CDR3 sequences, 25% of them seen just once. This CDR3 is 13 amino acids long. Deletions cut 3 bases from V and 9 bases from J, with 15 bases between. Germline CDR1 reads SGHDN; CDR2 reads FVKESK. These records were also assigned to another study, of T cells of mothers and their children. That source adds: Mothers and children who were related shared slightly more overlap than unrelated pairs, but not significantly more.

Sequenced input: blood. This receptor was taken from a girl aged 2-10 years in good health. This sequence joins TRBV14 and TRBJ2-7, with a possible D match to TRBD2 (5 bases). CDR3 loop: CASSHTIGDMQYF. DNA of the CDR3: TGTGCCAGCAGCCACACTATCGGGGATATGCAGTACTTC.